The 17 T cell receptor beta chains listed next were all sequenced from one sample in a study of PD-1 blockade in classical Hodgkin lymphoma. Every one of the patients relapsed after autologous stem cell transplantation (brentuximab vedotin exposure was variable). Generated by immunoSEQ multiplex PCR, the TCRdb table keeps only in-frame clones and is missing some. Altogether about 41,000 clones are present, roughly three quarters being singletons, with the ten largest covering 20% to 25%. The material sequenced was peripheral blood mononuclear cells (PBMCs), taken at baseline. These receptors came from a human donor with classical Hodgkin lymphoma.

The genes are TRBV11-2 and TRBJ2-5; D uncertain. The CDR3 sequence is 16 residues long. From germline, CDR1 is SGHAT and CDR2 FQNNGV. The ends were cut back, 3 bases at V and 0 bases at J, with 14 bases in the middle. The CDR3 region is CASSFFDFSYQETQYF. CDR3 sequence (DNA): TGTGCCAGCAGCTTCTTTGACTTCTCGTACCAAGAGACCCAGTACTTC.

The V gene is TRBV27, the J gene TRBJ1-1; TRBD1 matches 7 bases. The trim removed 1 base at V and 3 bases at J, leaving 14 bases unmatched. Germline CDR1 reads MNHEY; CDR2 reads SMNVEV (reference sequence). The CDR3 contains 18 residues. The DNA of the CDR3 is TGTGCCAGCAGTTTATGGGGTAGGACAGGAACTACGGACACTGAAGCTTTCTTT. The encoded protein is CASSLWGRTGTTDTEAFF.

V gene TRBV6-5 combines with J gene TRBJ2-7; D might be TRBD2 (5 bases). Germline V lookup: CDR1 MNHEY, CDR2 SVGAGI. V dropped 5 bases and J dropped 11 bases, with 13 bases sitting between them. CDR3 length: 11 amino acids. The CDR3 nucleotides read TGTGCCAGCAGTGTCGGACTTTCGGAGTACTTC. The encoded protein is CASSVGLSEYF.

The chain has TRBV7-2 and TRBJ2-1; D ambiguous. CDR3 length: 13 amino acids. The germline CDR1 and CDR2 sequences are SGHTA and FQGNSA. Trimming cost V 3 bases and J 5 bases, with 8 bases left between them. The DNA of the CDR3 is TGTGCCAGCAGCTTTCTGACCGACAATGAGCAGTTCTTC. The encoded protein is CASSFLTDNEQFF.

The CDR3 DNA is TGTGCCAGTACCAGCTATAGCAATCAGCCCCAGCATTTT. It codes for CASTSYSNQPQHF. This chain joins TRBV19 and TRBJ1-5, with D hard to call. The CDR3 length is 13 residues. Trimming stripped 7 bases from V and 0 bases from J, with 7 bases between. Per the germline V gene, CDR1 is LNHDA and CDR2 is SQIVND (reference sequence).

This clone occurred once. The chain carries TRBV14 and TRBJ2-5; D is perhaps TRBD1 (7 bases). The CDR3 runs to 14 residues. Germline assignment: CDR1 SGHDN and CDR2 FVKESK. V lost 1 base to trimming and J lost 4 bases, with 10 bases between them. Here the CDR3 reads CASSQAQGGETQYF. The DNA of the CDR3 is TGTGCCAGCAGCCAAGCTCAGGGGGGAGAGACCCAGTACTTC.

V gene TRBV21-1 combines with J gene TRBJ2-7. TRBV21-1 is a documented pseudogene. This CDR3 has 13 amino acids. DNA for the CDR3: TGTGCCAGCAGCAAGGGACGGTCCTACGAGCAGTACTTC. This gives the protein CASSKGRSYEQYF.

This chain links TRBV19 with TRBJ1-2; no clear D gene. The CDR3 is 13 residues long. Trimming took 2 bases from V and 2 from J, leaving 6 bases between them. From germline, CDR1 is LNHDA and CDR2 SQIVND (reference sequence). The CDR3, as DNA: TGTGCCAGTAGTATACTGGCGAACTATGGCTACACCTTC. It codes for CASSILANYGYTF.

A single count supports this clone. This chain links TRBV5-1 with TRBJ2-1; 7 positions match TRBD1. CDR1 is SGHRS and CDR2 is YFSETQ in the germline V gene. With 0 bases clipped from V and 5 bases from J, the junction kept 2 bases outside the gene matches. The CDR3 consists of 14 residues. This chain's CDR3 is CASSLGDRDNEQFF. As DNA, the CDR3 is TGCGCCAGCAGCTTGGGCGACAGGGACAATGAGCAGTTCTTC. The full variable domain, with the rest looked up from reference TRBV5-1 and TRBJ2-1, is KAGVTQTPRYLIKTRGQQVTLSCSPISGHRSVSWYQQTPGQGLQFLFEYFSETQRNKGNFPGRFSGRQFSNSRSEMNVSTLELGDSALYLCASSLGDRDNEQFFGPGTRLTVL.

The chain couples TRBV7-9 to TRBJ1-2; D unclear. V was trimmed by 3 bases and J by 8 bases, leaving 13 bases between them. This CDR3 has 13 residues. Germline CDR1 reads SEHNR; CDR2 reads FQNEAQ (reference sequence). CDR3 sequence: CASSFVGEEGYTF. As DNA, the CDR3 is TGTGCCAGCAGCTTCGTCGGGGAGGAGGGCTACACCTTC. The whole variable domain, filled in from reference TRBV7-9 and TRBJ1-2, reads DTGVSQNPRHKITKRGQNVTFRCDPISEHNRLYWYRQTLGQGPEFLTYFQNEAQLEKSRLLSDRFSAERPKGSFSTLEIQRTEQGDSAMYLCASSFVGEEGYTFGSGTRLTVV.

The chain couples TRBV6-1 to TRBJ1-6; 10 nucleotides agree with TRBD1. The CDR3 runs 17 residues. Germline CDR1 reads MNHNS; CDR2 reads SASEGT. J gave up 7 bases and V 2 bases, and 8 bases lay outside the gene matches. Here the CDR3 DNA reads TGTGCCAGCAGTGAAACCCTTGACAGGGGGCTAAATTCACCCCTCCACTTT. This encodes CASSETLDRGLNSPLHF.

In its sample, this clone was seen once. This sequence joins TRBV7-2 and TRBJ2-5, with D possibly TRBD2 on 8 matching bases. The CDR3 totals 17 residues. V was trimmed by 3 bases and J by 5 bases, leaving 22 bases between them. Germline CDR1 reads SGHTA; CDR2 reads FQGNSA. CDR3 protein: CASSFHSGKGAGETQYF. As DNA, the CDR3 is TGTGCCAGCAGCTTCCATAGCGGGAAGGGGGCAGGGGAGACCCAGTACTTC.

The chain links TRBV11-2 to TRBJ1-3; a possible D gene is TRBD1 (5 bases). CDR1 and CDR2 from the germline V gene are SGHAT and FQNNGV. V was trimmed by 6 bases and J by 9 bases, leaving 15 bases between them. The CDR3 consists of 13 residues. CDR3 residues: CASRGTDAGTIYF. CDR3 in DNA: TGTGCCAGCAGGGGGACGGACGCTGGCACCATATATTTT.

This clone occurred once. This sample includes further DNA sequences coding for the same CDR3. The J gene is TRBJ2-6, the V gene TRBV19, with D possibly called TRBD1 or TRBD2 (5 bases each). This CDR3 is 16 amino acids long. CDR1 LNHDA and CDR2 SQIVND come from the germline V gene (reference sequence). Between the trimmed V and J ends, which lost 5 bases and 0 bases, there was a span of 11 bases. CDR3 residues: CASSRGQASGANVLTF. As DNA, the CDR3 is TGTGCCAGTAGTCGGGGCCAGGCCTCTGGGGCCAACGTCCTGACTTTC.

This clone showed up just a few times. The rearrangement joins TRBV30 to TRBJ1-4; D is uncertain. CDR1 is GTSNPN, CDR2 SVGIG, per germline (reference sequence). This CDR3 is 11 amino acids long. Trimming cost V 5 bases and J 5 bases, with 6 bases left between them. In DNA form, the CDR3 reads TGTGCCTGGTCCGGAAATGAAAAACTGTTTTTT. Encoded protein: CAWSGNEKLFF.

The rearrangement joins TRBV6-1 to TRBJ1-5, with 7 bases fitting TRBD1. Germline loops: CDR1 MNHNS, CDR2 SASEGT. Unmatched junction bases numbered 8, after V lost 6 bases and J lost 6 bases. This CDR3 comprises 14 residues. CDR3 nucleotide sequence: TGTGCCAGCAGAGGACAGGTACTTGCTCAGCCCCAGCATTTT. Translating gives CASRGQVLAQPQHF.

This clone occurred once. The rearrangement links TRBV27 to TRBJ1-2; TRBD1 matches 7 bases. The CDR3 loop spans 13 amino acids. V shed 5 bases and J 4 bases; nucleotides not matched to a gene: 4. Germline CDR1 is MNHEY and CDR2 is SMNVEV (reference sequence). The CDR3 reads CASSQQGGYGYTF. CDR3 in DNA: TGTGCCAGCAGTCAGCAGGGGGGCTATGGCTACACCTTC.